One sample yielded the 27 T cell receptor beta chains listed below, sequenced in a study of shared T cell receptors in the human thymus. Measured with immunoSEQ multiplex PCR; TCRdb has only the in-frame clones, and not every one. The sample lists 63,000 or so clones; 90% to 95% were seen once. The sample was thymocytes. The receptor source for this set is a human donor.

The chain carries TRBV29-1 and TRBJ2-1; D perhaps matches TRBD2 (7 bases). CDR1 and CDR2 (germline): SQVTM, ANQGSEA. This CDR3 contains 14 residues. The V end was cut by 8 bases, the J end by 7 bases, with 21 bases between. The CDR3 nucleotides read TGCAGCCAAAGGGGGGGTGAGCCGGATAATGAGCAGTTCTTC. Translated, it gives CSQRGGEPDNEQFF.

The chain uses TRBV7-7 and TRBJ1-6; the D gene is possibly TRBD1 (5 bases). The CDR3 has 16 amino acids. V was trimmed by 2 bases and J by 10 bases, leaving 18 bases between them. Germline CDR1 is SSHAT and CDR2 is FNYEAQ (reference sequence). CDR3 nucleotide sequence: TGTGCCAGCAGCTTATCCCGACAGTTGCCTAGATCACCCCTCCACTTT. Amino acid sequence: CASSLSRQLPRSPLHF.

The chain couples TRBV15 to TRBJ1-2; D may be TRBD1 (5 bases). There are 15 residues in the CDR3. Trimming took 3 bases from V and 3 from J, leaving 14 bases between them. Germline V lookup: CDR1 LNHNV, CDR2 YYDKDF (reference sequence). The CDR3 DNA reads TGTGCCACCAGCAGCCCCAGGGAAATAGACTATGGCTACACCTTC. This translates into CATSSPREIDYGYTF.

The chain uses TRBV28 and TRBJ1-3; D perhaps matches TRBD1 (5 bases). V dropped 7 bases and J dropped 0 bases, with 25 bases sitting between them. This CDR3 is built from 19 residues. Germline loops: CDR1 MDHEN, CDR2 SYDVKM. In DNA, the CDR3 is TGTGCCAGCATCCCCCCGGGGCATCCAGCGAATTCCTCTGGAAACACCATATATTTT. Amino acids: CASIPPGHPANSSGNTIYF.

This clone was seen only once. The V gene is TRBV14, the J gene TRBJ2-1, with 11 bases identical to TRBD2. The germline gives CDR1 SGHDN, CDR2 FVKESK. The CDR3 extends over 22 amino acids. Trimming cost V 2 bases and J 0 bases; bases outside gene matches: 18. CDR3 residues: CASSQRTGKLAGGRSSYNEQFF. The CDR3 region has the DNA TGTGCCAGCAGCCAACGGACAGGGAAGCTAGCGGGGGGCCGGAGCTCCTACAATGAGCAGTTCTTC.

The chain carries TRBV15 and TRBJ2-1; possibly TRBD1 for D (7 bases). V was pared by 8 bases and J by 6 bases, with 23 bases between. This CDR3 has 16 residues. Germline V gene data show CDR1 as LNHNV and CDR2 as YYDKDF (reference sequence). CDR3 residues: CATWGLRQGGTNEQFF. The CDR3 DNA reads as TGTGCCACCTGGGGGCTACGACAGGGCGGGACCAATGAGCAGTTCTTC.

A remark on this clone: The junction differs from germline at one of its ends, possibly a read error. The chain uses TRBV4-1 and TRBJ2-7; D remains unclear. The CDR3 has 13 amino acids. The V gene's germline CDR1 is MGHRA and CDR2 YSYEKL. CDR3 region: CASSQVLGFNGVF. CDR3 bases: TGCGCCAGCAGCCAAGTTTTGGGCTTTAATGGTGTCTTC.

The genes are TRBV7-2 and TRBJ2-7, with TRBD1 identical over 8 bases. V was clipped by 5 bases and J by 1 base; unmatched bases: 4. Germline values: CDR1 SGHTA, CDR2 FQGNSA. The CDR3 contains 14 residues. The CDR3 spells CASSPRTGSYEQYF. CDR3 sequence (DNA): TGTGCCAGCAGCCCCCGGACAGGGTCCTACGAGCAGTACTTC.

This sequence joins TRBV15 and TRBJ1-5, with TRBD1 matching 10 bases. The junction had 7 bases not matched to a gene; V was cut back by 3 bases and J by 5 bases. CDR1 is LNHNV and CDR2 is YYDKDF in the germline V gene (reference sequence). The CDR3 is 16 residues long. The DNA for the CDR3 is TGTGCCACCAGCAGGGAACATGGGACAGGGGATCAGCCCCAGCATTTT. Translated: CATSREHGTGDQPQHF.

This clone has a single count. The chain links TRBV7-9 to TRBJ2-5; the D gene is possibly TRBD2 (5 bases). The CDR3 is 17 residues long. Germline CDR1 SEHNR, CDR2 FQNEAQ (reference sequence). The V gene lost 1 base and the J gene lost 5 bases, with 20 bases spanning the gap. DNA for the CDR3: TGTGCCAGCAGCTTAGAAAGGTCTAGAGAAAGGAGGGAGACCCAGTACTTC. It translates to CASSLERSRERRETQYF.

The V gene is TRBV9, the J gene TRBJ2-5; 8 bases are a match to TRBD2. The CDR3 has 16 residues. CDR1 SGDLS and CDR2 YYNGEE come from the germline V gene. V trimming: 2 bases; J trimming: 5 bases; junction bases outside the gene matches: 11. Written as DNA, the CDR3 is TGTGCCAGCAGCGTTCGGGCGGGGGGCCGAGGGGAGACCCAGTACTTC. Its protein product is CASSVRAGGRGETQYF. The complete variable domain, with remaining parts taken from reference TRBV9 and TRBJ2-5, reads DSGVTQTPKHLITATGQRVTLRCSPRSGDLSVYWYQQSLDQGLQFLIQYYNGEERAKGNILERFSAQQFPDLHSELNLSSLELGDSALYFCASSVRAGGRGETQYFGPGTRLLVL.

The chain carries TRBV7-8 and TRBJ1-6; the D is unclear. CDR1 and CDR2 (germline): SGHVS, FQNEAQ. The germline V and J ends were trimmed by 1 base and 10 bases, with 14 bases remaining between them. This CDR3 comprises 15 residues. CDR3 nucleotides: TGTGCCAGCAGCTTAGACGAGGTAGAGGGATCACCCCTCCACTTT. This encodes CASSLDEVEGSPLHF.

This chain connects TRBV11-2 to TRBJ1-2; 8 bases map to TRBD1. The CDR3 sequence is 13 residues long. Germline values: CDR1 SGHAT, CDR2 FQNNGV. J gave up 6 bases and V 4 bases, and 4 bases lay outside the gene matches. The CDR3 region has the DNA TGTGCCAGCAGCTATAGACAGGGGCATGGCTACACCTTC. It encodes CASSYRQGHGYTF.

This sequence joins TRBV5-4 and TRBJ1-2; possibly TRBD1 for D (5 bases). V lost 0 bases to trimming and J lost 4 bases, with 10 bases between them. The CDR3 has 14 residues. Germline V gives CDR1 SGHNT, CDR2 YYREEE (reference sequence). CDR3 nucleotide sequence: TGTGCCAGCAGCTTGGAGGGACTAGGCTATGGCTACACCTTC. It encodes CASSLEGLGYGYTF. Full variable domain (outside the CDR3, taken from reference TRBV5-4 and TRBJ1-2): ETGVTQSPTHLIKTRGQQVTLRCSSQSGHNTVSWYQQALGQGPQFIFQYYREEENGRGNFPPRFSGLQFPNYSSELNVNALELDDSALYLCASSLEGLGYGYTFGSGTRLTVV.

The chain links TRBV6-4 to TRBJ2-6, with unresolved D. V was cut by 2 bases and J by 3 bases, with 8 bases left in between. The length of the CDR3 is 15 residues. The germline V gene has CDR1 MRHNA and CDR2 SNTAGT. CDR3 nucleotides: TGTGCCAGCAGTGACAGGAGCCTTGGGGCCAACGTCCTGACTTTC. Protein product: CASSDRSLGANVLTF.

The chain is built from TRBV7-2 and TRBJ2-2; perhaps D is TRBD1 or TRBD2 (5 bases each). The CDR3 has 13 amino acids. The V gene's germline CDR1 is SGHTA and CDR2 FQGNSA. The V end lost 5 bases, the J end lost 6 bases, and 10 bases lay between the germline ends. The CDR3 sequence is CASSPKGPGELFF. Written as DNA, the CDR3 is TGTGCCAGCAGCCCAAAGGGACCCGGGGAGCTGTTTTTT.

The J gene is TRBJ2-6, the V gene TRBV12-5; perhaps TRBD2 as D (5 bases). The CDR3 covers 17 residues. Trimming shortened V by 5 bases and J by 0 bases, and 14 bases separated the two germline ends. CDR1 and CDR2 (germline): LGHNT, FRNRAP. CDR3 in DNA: TGTGCTAGTGGTGGGCCCCGGGAACCCTCTGGGGCCAACGTCCTGACTTTC. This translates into CASGGPREPSGANVLTF. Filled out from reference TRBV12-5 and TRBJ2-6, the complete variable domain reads DARVTQTPRHKVTEMGQEVTMRCQPILGHNTVFWYRQTMMQGLELLAYFRNRAPLDDSGMPKDRFSAEMPDATLATLKIQPSEPRDSAVYFCASGGPREPSGANVLTFGAGSRLTVL.

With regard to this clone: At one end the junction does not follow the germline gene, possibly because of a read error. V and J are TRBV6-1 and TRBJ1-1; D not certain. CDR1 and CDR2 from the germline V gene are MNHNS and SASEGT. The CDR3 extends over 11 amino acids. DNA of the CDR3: TGTGCCACCAGAATGAACGCTGAAGCTTTCTTT. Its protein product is CATRMNAEAFF.

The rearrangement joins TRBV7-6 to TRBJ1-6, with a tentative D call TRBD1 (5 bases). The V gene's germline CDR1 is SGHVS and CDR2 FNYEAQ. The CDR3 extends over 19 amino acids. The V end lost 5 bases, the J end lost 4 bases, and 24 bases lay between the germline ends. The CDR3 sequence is CASSPGNRGPPLYNSPLHF. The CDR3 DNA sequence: TGTGCCAGCAGCCCCGGAAATCGGGGCCCGCCACTTTATAATTCACCCCTCCACTTT. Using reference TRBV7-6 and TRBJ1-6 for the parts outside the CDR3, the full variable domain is GAGVSQSPRYKVTKRGQDVALRCDPISGHVSLYWYRQALGQGPEFLTYFNYEAQQDKSGLPNDRFSAERPEGSISTLTIQRTEQRDSAMYRCASSPGNRGPPLYNSPLHFGNGTRLTVT.

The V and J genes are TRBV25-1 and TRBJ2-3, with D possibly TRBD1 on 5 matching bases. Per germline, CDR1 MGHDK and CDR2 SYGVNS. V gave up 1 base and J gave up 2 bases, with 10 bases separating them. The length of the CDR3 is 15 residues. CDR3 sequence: CASSEFGAATDTQYF. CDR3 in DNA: TGTGCCAGCAGTGAATTTGGGGCAGCCACAGATACGCAGTATTTT.

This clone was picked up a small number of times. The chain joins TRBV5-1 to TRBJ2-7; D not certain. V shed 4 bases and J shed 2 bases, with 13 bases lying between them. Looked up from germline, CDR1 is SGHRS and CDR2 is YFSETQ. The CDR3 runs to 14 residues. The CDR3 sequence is CASSPRLGTYEQYF. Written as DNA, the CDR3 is TGCGCCAGCAGCCCCAGACTTGGTACCTACGAGCAGTACTTC. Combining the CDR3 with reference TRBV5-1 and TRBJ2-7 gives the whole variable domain KAGVTQTPRYLIKTRGQQVTLSCSPISGHRSVSWYQQTPGQGLQFLFEYFSETQRNKGNFPGRFSGRQFSNSRSEMNVSTLELGDSALYLCASSPRLGTYEQYFGPGTRLTVT.

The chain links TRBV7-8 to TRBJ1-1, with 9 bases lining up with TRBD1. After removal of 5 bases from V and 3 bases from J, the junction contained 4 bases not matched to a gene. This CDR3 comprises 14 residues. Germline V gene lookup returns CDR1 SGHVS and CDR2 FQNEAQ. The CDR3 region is CASSGGQGYTEAFF. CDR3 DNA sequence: TGTGCCAGCAGCGGTGGACAGGGGTACACTGAAGCTTTCTTT.

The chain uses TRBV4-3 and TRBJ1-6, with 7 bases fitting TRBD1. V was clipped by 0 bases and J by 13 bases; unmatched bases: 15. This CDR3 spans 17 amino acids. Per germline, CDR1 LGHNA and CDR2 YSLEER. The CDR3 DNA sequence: TGCGCCAGCAGCCAAGATCTACACGATCGACAGGGACTCCCCCTCCACTTT. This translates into CASSQDLHDRQGLPLHF.

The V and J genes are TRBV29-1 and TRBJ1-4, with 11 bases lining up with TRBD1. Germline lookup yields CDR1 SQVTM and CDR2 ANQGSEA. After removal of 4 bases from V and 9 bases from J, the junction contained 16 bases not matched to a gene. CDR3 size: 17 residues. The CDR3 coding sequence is TGCAGCGTTGCCCGGACAGGGGGCCCTGTGGAGTCGAAAAAACTGTTTTTT. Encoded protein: CSVARTGGPVESKKLFF.

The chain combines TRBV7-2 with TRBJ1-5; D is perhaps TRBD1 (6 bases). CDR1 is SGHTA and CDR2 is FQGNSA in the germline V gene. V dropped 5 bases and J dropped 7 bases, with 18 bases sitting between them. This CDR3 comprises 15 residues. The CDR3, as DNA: TGTGCCAGCAGCCCGATACAGGGAATTGGACAGCCCCAGCATTTT. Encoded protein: CASSPIQGIGQPQHF.

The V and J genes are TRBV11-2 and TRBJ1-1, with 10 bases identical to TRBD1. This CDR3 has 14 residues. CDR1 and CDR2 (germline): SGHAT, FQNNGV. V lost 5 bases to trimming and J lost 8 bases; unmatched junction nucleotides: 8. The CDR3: CASSLSGTGVEAFF. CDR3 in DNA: TGTGCCAGCAGCCTTTCCGGGACAGGGGTCGAAGCTTTCTTT.

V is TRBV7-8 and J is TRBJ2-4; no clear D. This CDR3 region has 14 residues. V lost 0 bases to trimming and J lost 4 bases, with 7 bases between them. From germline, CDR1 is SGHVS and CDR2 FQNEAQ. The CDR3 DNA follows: TGTGCCAGCAGCTTAGCGCTCGGTAAAAACATTCAGTACTTC. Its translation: CASSLALGKNIQYF. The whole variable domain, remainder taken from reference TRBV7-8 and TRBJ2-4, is GAGVSQSPRYKVAKRGQDVALRCDPISGHVSLFWYQQALGQGPEFLTYFQNEAQLDKSGLPSDRFFAERPEGSVSTLKIQRTQQEDSAVYLCASSLALGKNIQYFGAGTRLSVL.